This T cell receptor (beta chain) was sequenced for a study of T cells after yellow fever vaccination. There are many counts of this clonotype. The antigen remains undetermined. General study points: Clones that expanded after primary vaccination mostly reappeared after the booster (just under 98% CD4, about 89% CD8).

Deletions cut 5 bases from V and 7 bases from J, with 15 bases between. This CDR3 spans 14 amino acids. Germline values: CDR1 SEHNR, CDR2 FQNEAQ (reference sequence). TCRdb itself ran the 5' RACE reads through MiXCR, one entry per CDR3 protein. The table shows fewer than 150,000 distinct CDR3 sequences, with around 7.2% occurring only once. The J gene is TRBJ2-4, the V gene TRBV7-9, with TRBD2 as a possible D gene (6 bases). This clonotype was sampled from a man younger than 35 who received the YFV17D yellow fever vaccine. Here the sequenced sample was CD4+ T cells sorted from PBMCs, taken approximately 40 days after the first yellow fever vaccination. The CDR3 sequence is CASSRPGRGNIQYF. CDR3 DNA sequence: TGTGCCAGCAGCCGCCCGGGACGGGGGAACATTCAGTACTTC.